A single sample gave rise to the 21 T cell receptor beta chains below, sequenced in a study of cytomegalovirus exposure and HLA in healthy donors. Primers included in the PCR were 60 Vbeta and 13 Jbeta primers. Profiled with immunoSEQ multiplex PCR; TCRdb holds only in-frame clones, not every one. The repertoire holds over 90,000 clones, with 65% to 85% as singletons. The source material was PBMCs. The source of these receptors is a man in his forties in good health and CMV-seropositive.

The CDR3 DNA reads TGTGCCAGCAGGTGGGGCAGGGGAAGAGAACAGCCCCAGCATTTT. Translated: CASRWGRGREQPQHF. J is TRBJ1-5 and V is TRBV6-1, with D perhaps TRBD1 (6 bases). The CDR3 sequence is 15 residues long. Germline V gene sequence: CDR1 MNHNS, CDR2 SASEGT. Between the trimmed V and J ends, which lost 6 bases and 7 bases, there was a span of 19 bases.

This clone occurred a few times. The V call is TRBV7-3, the J call TRBJ2-5, with D perhaps TRBD1 (6 bases). Germline V lookup: CDR1 SGHTA, CDR2 FQGTGA. V lost 5 bases and J 2 bases, leaving 12 bases between the germline ends. The CDR3 is made up of 14 amino acids. CDR3 amino acids: CASSPTGLQETQYF. The CDR3 nucleotides read TGTGCCAGCAGCCCGACAGGACTGCAAGAGACCCAGTACTTC.

The chain carries TRBV5-4 and TRBJ2-1, with D possibly matching TRBD2 (5 bases). This CDR3 has 14 residues. V lost 4 bases, J lost 0 bases, and 8 bases lay in between. Germline lookup yields CDR1 SGHNT and CDR2 YYREEE (reference sequence). DNA for the CDR3: TGTGCCAGCAGCCCGGGGAGCTCCTACAATGAGCAGTTCTTC. Protein product: CASSPGSSYNEQFF.

This rearrangement joins TRBV28 to TRBJ1-2; 7 bases agree with TRBD1. This CDR3 region has 13 residues. After removal of 8 bases from V and 6 bases from J, the junction contained 9 bases not matched to a gene. Germline V CDR1 and CDR2: MDHEN, SYDVKM. The CDR3 loop is CASRSYRGDGYTF. CDR3 nucleotide sequence: TGTGCCAGCCGATCATACAGGGGAGATGGCTACACCTTC.

The CDR3 reads CASAWGTSRETEAFF. CDR3 coding DNA: TGCGCCAGCGCATGGGGAACTTCTCGGGAGACTGAAGCTTTCTTT. V gene TRBV10-2 combines with J gene TRBJ1-1, with unresolved D. Germline assignment: CDR1 WSHSY and CDR2 SAAADI. The CDR3 is 15 residues long. The ends were cut back, 8 bases at V and 5 bases at J, with 21 bases in the middle.

The gene calls are TRBV7-7 and TRBJ2-5; TRBD1 aligns across 8 bases. Germline V CDR1 and CDR2: SSHAT, FNYEAQ (reference sequence). Unmatched junction bases numbered 9, after V lost 2 bases and J lost 4 bases. The CDR3 is 16 residues long. The CDR3 loop is CASSLSTGQGRETQYF. The DNA for the CDR3 is TGTGCCAGCAGCTTATCTACCGGACAGGGAAGAGAGACCCAGTACTTC.

This chain uses TRBV28 with TRBJ1-5; 7 nucleotides match TRBD1. Germline CDR1 and CDR2: MDHEN and SYDVKM. This CDR3 comprises 16 residues. Losses at the gene ends were 3 bases for V and 3 bases for J; bases not matched to a gene: 8. This CDR3 is CASSFSRQGNNQPQHF. For the CDR3, the DNA is TGTGCCAGCAGTTTTTCCAGACAGGGTAACAATCAGCCCCAGCATTTT.

This chain connects TRBV19 to TRBJ2-1; 9 bases are shared with TRBD1. The CDR3 totals 14 residues. J was trimmed by 10 bases and V by 7 bases; bases with no gene match: 11. Germline CDR1 is LNHDA and CDR2 is SQIVND (reference sequence). CDR3 protein: CASTRDRALREQFF. DNA for the CDR3: TGTGCCAGTACCAGGGACAGGGCCTTAAGGGAGCAGTTCTTC.

The J gene is TRBJ1-5, the V gene TRBV30; TRBD1 might be the D (5 bases). Germline lookup yields CDR1 GTSNPN and CDR2 SVGIG (reference sequence). CDR3 size: 13 residues. V was trimmed by 2 bases and J by 5 bases, leaving 10 bases between them. The DNA of the CDR3 is TGTGCCTGGAGTTGGGGCGGCGATCAGCCCCAGCATTTT. Its protein product is CAWSWGGDQPQHF. The variable domain in full, with the rest retrieved from reference TRBV30 and TRBJ1-5, is SQTIHQWPATLVQPVGSPLSLECTVEGTSNPNLYWYRQAAGRGLQLLFYSVGIGQISSEVPQNLSASRPQDRQFILSSKKLLLSDSGFYLCAWSWGGDQPQHFGDGTRLSIL.

The genes are TRBV11-3 and TRBJ2-3; TRBD2 aligns across 9 bases. The CDR3 sequence is 15 residues long. V was pared by 1 base and J by 4 bases, with 3 bases of the junction left unmatched. Germline assignment: CDR1 SGHNT and CDR2 YENEEA. The CDR3: CASSLGRGGPDTQYF. The CDR3, as DNA: TGTGCCAGCAGCTTAGGGCGGGGGGGCCCAGATACGCAGTATTTT.

The chain has TRBV28 and TRBJ2-1; 12 bases are a match to TRBD2. The V gene's germline CDR1 is MDHEN and CDR2 SYDVKM. After removal of 6 bases from V and 7 bases from J, the junction contained 7 bases not matched to a gene. CDR3 size: 15 residues. The CDR3 here is CASRETSGSYNEQFF. The CDR3 coding sequence is TGTGCCAGCAGGGAGACTAGCGGGAGTTATAATGAGCAGTTCTTC.

The CDR3 protein is CASSPADNYGYTF. CDR3 DNA sequence: TGTGCCAGCTCACCCGCAGATAACTATGGCTACACCTTC. V gene TRBV18 combines with J gene TRBJ1-2; D gene unclear. The V gene's germline CDR1 is KGHSH and CDR2 LQKENI. The CDR3 contains 13 residues. The germline V and J ends were trimmed by 3 bases and 1 base, with 6 bases remaining between them.

The chain is built from TRBV7-9 and TRBJ1-5; TRBD1 matches at 8 bases. Germline lookup yields CDR1 SEHNR and CDR2 FQNEAQ (reference sequence). CDR3 size: 13 residues. V lost 4 bases, J lost 6 bases, and 2 bases stayed unmatched. The CDR3 DNA reads as TGTGCCAGCAGCTCCCAGGGGGCTCAGCCCCAGCATTTT. Residues: CASSSQGAQPQHF.

V gene TRBV9 combines with J gene TRBJ2-3; 9 bases agree with TRBD2. The germline CDR1 and CDR2 sequences are SGDLS and YYNGEE. V was clipped by 0 bases and J by 6 bases; unmatched bases: 11. The CDR3 is 17 amino acids. The CDR3 bases are TGTGCCAGCAGCGTAGGAGGGGCGGGAGGGCCGGGGGATACGCAGTATTTT. Translated: CASSVGGAGGPGDTQYF.

The chain carries TRBV5-1 and TRBJ2-5; 9 nucleotides agree with TRBD1. The CDR3 totals 14 residues. Trimming took 4 bases from V and 5 from J; bases not matched to a gene: 6. Germline CDR1 and CDR2: SGHRS and YFSETQ. CDR3 nucleotides: TGCGCCAGCAGCATACAGGGGGCAGGGGAGACCCAGTACTTC. It codes for CASSIQGAGETQYF.

This clone was counted between two and nine times. This chain uses TRBV30 with TRBJ1-2; D possibly corresponds to TRBD1 (6 bases). The CDR3 runs 14 residues. Germline V CDR1 and CDR2: GTSNPN, SVGIG (reference sequence). The germline V and J ends were trimmed by 3 bases and 2 bases, with 13 bases remaining between them. The DNA for the CDR3 is TGTGCCTGGAGGGGGCAGGGGATCAACTATGGCTACACCTTC. It translates to CAWRGQGINYGYTF.

CDR3 amino acids: CASSEGQGDEQYF. The CDR3 bases are TGTGCCAGCAGTGAAGGACAGGGGGACGAGCAGTACTTC. This chain connects TRBV6-1 to TRBJ2-7; 9 bases fit TRBD1. Trimming at V came to 1 base and at J to 5 bases, leaving 0 bases not matched to a gene. This CDR3 is built from 13 residues. Germline V CDR1 and CDR2: MNHNS, SASEGT.

V usage is TRBV27 and J usage is TRBJ2-7; D is undetermined. The germline gives CDR1 MNHEY, CDR2 SMNVEV (reference sequence). The CDR3 consists of 14 residues. Trimming pared 5 bases from V and 2 bases from J, leaving 13 bases between. CDR3 DNA: TGTGCCAGCAGTCCTTTTTCCCTAACCTACGAGCAGTACTTC. Translated, it gives CASSPFSLTYEQYF.

V and J are TRBV5-6 and TRBJ1-6, with 8 bases identical to TRBD1. The V segment lost 4 bases and the J segment 9 bases; nucleotides outside the gene matches: 9. The CDR3 is 15 residues long. In germline, CDR1 is SGHDT, CDR2 YYEEEE. CDR3 in amino acids: CASSSGQGFGSPLHF. The CDR3 DNA is TGTGCCAGCAGCAGTGGACAGGGCTTCGGTTCACCCCTCCACTTT.

The gene calls are TRBV7-2 and TRBJ2-7; D unresolved. The length of the CDR3 is 14 residues. V was clipped by 2 bases and J by 0 bases, with 8 bases between them. Germline CDR1 and CDR2: SGHTA and FQGNSA. The CDR3 DNA reads TGTGCCAGCAGCTTATTTTCTTCCTCCTACGAGCAGTACTTC. This translates into CASSLFSSSYEQYF.

The gene calls are TRBV4-2 and TRBJ1-5, with D maybe TRBD1 (6 bases). V was pared by 0 bases and J by 7 bases, with 13 bases between. The CDR3 loop spans 15 amino acids. CDR1 is LGHNA and CDR2 is YNFKEQ in the germline V gene. The CDR3 DNA reads as TGTGCCAGCAGCCAAGAAACGCGGACAGCACAGCCCCAGCATTTT. This codes for CASSQETRTAQPQHF.